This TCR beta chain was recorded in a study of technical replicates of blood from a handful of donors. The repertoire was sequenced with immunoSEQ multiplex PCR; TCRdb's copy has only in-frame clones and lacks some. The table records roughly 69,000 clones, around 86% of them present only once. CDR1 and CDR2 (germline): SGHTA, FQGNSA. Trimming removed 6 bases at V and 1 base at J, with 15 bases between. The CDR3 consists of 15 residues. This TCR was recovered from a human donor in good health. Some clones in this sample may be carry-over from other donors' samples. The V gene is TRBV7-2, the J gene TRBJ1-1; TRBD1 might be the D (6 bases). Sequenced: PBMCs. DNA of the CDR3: TGTGCCAGCAGTCTACAGGGACGGGCGAACACTGAAGCTTTCTTT. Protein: CASSLQGRANTEAFF.